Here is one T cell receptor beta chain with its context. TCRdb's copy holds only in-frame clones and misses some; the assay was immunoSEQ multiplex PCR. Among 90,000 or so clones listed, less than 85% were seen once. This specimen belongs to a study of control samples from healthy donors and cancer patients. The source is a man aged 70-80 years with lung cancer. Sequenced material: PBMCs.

The CDR3 loop reads CASSPGQRGATNTGELFF. For the CDR3, the DNA is TGTGCCAGCAGCCCTGGCCAGCGGGGGGCCACGAACACCGGGGAGCTGTTTTTT. The V gene is TRBV9, the J gene TRBJ2-2, with 9 bases matching TRBD2. Germline V CDR1 and CDR2: SGDLS, YYNGEE. The CDR3 covers 18 residues. V was clipped by 4 bases and J by 0 bases; unmatched bases: 10.